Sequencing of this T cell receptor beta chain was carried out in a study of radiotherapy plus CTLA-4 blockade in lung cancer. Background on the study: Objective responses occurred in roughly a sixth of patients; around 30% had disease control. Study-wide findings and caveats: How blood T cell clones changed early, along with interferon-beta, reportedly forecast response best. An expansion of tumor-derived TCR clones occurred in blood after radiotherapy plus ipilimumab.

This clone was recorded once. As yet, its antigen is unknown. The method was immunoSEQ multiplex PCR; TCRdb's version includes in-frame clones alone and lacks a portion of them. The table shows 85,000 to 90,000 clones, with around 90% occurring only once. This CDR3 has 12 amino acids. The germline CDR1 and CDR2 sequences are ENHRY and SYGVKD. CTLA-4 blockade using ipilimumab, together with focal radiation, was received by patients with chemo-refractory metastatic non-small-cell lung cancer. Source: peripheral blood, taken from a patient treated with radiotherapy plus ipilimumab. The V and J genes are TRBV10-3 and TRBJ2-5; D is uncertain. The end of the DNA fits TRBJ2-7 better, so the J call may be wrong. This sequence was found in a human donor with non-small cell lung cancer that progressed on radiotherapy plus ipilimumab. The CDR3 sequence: CAIRTGSYEQYF. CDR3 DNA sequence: TGTGCCATCAGGACCGGTTCCTACGAGCAGTACTTC.